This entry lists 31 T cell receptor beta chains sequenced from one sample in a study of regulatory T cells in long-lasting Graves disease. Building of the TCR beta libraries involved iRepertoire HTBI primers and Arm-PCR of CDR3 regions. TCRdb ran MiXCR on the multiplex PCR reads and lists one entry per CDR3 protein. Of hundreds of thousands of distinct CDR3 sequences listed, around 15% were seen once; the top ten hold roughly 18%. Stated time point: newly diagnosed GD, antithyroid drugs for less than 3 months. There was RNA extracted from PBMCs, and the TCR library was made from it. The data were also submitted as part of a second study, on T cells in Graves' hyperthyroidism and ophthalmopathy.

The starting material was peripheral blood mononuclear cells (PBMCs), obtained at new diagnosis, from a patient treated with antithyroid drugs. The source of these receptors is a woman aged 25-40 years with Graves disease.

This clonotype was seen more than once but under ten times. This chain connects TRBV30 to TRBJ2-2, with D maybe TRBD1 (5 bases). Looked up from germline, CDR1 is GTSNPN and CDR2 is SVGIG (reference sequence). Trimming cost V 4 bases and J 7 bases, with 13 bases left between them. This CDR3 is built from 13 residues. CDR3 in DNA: TGTGCCTGGAATCGGCCCCAGGGCGGGGAGCTGTTTTTT. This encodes CAWNRPQGGELFF.

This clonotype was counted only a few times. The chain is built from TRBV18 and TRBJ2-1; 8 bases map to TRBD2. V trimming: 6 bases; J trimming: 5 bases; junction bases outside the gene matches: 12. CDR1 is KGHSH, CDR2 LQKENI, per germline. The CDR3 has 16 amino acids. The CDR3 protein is CASSLPGLVAHNEQFF. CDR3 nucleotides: TGTGCCAGCTCGCTCCCGGGACTAGTGGCCCACAATGAGCAGTTCTTC.

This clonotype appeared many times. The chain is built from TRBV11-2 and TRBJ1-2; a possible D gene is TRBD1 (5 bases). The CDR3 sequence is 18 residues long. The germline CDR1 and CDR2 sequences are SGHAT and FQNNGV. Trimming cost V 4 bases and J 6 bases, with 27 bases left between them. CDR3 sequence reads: CASSWLGGEFFPLHGYTF. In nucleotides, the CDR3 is TGTGCCAGCAGCTGGTTAGGAGGGGAGTTTTTTCCCCTTCATGGCTACACCTTC. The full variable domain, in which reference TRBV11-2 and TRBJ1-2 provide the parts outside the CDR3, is EAGVAQSPRYKIIEKRQSVAFWCNPISGHATLYWYQQILGQGPKLLIQFQNNGVVDDSQLPKDRFSAERLKGVDSTLKIQPAKLEDSAVYLCASSWLGGEFFPLHGYTFGSGTRLTVV.

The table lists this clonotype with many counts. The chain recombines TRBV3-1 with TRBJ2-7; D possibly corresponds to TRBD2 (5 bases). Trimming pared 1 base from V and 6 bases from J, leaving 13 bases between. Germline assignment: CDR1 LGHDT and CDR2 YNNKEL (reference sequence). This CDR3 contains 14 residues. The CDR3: CASSQGTVTGEQYF. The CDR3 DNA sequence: TGTGCCAGCAGCCAAGGGACTGTTACTGGCGAGCAGTACTTC.

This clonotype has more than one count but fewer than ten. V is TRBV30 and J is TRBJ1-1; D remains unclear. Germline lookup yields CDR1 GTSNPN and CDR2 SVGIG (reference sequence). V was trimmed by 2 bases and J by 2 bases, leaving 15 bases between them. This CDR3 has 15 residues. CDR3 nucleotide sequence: TGTGCCTGGAGTCACATGTTGGGCACCAACACTGAAGCTTTCTTT. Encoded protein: CAWSHMLGTNTEAFF. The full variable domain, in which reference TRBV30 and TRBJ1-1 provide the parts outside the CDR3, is SQTIHQWPATLVQPVGSPLSLECTVEGTSNPNLYWYRQAAGRGLQLLFYSVGIGQISSEVPQNLSASRPQDRQFILSSKKLLLSDSGFYLCAWSHMLGTNTEAFFGQGTRLTVV.

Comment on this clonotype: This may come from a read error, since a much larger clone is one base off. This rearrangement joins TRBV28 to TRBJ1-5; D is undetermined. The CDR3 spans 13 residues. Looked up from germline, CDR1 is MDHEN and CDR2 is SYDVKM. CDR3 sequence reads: CASKGGMDQPPHF. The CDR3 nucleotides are TGTGCCAGCAAGGGTGGGATGGATCAGCCCCCGCATTTT.

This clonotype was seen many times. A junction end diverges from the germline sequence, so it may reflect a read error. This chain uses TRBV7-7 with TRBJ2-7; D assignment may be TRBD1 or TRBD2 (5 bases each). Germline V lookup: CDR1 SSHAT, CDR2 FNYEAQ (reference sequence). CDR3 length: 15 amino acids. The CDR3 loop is CASSPGRQPVDEQYF. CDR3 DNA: TGTGCTAGCAGCCCGGGACGCCAACCGGTGGACGAGCAGTACTTC.

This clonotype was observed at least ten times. CDR3 DNA: TGTGCCAGCAGTTACTCGAGCCTAGGAGTCTACAATGAGCAGTTCTTC. Translated, it gives CASSYSSLGVYNEQFF. The gene calls are TRBV6-2 or TRBV6-3 and TRBJ2-1; D is uncertain. CDR1 MNHEY and CDR2 SVGEGT come from the germline V gene. This CDR3 region has 16 residues. V was cut by 0 bases and J by 3 bases, with 12 bases left in between.

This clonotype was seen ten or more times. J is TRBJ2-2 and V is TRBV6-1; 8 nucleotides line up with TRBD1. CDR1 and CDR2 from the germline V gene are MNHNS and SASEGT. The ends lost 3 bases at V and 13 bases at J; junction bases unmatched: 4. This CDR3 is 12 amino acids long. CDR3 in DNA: TGTGCCAGCAGTGACAGGGGGCGCGGGCTGTTTTTT. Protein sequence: CASSDRGRGLFF.

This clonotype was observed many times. In DNA form, the CDR3 reads TGTGCCAGTAGTGTGGGGATCTACAATGAGCAGTTCTTC. Translating gives CASSVGIYNEQFF. The gene calls are TRBV19 and TRBJ2-1; D call uncertain. V lost 5 bases, J lost 3 bases, and 8 bases lay in between. The CDR3 totals 13 residues. The V gene's germline CDR1 is LNHDA and CDR2 SQIVND (reference sequence).

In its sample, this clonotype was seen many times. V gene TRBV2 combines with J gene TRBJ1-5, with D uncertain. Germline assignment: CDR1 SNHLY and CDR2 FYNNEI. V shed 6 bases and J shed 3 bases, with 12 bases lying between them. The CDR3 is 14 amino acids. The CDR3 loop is CASSPEQINQPQHF. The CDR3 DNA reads TGTGCCAGCAGCCCGGAACAGATCAATCAGCCCCAGCATTTT.

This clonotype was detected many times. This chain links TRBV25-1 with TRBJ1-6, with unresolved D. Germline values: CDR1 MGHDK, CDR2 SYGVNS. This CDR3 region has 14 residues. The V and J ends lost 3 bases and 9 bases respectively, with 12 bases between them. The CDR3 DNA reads TGTGCCAGCAGTGATAGTGCTCAGATTTCACCCCTCCACTTT. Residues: CASSDSAQISPLHF. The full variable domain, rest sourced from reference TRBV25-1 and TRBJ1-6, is EADIYQTPRYLVIGTGKKITLECSQTMGHDKMYWYQQDPGMELHLIHYSYGVNSTEKGDLSSESTVSRIRTEHFPLTLESARPSHTSQYLCASSDSAQISPLHFGNGTRLTVT.

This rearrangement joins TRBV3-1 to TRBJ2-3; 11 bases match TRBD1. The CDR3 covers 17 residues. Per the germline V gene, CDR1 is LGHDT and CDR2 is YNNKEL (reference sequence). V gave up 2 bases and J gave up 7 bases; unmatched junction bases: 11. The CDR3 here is CASSQIAGTGGRNTQYF. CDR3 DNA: TGTGCCAGCAGCCAAATAGCCGGGACAGGGGGACGAAATACGCAGTATTTT.

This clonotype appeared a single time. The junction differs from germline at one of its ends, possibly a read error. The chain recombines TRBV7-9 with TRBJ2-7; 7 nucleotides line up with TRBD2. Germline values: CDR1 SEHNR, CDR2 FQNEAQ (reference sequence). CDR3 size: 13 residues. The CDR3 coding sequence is TGTACCAGCAGCCCTAGCGGACTCAACGAGCAGTACTTC. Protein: CTSSPSGLNEQYF.

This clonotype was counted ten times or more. As DNA, the CDR3 is TGCAGTGCTAGCAGGGAGATCTACAATGAGCAGTTCTTC. Translation gives CSASREIYNEQFF. V is TRBV20-1 and J is TRBJ2-1; D possibly matches TRBD1 or TRBD2 (5 bases each). The V end was cut by 3 bases, the J end by 3 bases, with 9 bases between. This CDR3 region has 13 residues. Germline CDR1 and CDR2: DFQATT and SNEGSKA (reference sequence).

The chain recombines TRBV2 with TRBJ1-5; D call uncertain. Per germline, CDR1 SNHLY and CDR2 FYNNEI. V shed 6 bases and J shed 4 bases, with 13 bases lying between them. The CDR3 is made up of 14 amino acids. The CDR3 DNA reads TGTGCCAGCAGGGGTAACTCAGGAAATCAGCCCCAGCATTTT. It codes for CASRGNSGNQPQHF.

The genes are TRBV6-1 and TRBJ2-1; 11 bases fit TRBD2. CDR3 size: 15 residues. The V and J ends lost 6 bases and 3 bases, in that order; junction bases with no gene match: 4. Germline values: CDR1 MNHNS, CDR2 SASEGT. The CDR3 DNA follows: TGTGCCAGCAGATTAGCGGGAGGGGGCTACAATGAGCAGTTCTTC. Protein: CASRLAGGGYNEQFF.

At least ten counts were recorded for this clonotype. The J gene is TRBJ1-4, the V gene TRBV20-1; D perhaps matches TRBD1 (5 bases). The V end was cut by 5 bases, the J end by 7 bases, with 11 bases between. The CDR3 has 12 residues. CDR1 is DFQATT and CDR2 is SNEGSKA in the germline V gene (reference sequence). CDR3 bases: TGCAGTGCTCACGACAGAGGTGAAAAACTGTTTTTT. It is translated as CSAHDRGEKLFF.

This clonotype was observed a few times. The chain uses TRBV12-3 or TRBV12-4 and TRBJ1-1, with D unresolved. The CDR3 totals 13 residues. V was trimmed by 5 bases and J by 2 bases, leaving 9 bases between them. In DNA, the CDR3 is TGTGCCAGCAGTCGTCAGATCAACACTGAAGCTTTCTTT. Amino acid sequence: CASSRQINTEAFF.

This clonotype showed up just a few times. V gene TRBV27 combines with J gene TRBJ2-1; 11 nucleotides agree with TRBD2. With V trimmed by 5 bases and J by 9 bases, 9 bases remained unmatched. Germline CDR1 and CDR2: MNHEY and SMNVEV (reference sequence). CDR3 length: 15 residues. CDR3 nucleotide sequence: TGTGCCAGCAGTCTTATCACTAGCGGGAGCACTGAGCAGTTCTTC. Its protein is CASSLITSGSTEQFF.

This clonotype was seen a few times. The CDR3 bases are TGTGCCAGCAGCCAAGTAGAGGGCGACTATGGCTACACCTTC. It encodes CASSQVEGDYGYTF. The rearrangement links TRBV3-1 to TRBJ1-2; no clear D gene. The CDR3 consists of 14 residues. Between the trimmed V and J ends, which lost 1 base and 3 bases, there was a span of 9 bases. Per germline, CDR1 LGHDT and CDR2 YNNKEL (reference sequence).

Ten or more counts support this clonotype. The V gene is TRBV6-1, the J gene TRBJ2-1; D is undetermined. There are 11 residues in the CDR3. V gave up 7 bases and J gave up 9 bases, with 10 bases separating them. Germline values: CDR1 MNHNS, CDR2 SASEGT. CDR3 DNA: TGTGCCAGCATATACGGGTTTGAGCAGTTCTTC. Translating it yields CASIYGFEQFF.

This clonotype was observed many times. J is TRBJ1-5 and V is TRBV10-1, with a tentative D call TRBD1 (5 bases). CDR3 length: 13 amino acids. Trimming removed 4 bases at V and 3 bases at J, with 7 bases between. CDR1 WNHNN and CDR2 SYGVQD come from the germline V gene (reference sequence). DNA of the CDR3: TGCGCCAGCAGTGTCGGGGCCAATCAGCCCCAGCATTTT. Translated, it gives CASSVGANQPQHF.

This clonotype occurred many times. The CDR3 sequence: CASSSPGSYEQYF. The CDR3 nucleotides are TGTGCCAGCAGCTCTCCGGGATCCTACGAGCAGTACTTC. The chain is built from TRBV7-9 and TRBJ2-7; D perhaps matches TRBD2 (5 bases). The CDR3 sequence is 13 residues long. Deletions cut 4 bases from V and 1 base from J, with 8 bases between. Germline assignment: CDR1 SEHNR and CDR2 FQNEAQ (reference sequence).

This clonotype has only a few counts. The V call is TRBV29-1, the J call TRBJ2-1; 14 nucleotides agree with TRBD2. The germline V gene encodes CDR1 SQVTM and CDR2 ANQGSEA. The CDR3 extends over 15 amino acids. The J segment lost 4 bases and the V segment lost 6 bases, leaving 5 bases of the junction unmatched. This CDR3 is CSVSGLAGAYNEQFF. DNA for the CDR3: TGCAGCGTCTCGGGACTAGCGGGAGCTTACAATGAGCAGTTCTTC.

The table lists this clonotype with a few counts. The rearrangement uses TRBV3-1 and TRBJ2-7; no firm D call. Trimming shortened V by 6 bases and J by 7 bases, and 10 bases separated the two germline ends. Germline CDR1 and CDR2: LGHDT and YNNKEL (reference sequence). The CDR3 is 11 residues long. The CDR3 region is CASSNIGEQYF. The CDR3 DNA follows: TGTGCCAGCAGTAACATAGGGGAGCAGTACTTC.

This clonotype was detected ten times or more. DNA for the CDR3: TGTGCCAGCAGTGTAACGGAGACCCAGTACTTC. The encoded protein is CASSVTETQYF. The chain joins TRBV2 to TRBJ2-5; D uncertain. Germline loops: CDR1 SNHLY, CDR2 FYNNEI. Between the trimmed V and J ends, which lost 4 bases and 5 bases, there was a span of 5 bases. The CDR3 length is 11 residues. The whole variable domain, remainder taken from reference TRBV2 and TRBJ2-5, is EPEVTQTPSHQVTQMGQEVILRCVPISNHLYFYWYRQILGQKVEFLVSFYNNEISEKSEIFDDQFSVERPDGSNFTLKIRSTKLEDSAMYFCASSVTETQYFGPGTRLLVL.

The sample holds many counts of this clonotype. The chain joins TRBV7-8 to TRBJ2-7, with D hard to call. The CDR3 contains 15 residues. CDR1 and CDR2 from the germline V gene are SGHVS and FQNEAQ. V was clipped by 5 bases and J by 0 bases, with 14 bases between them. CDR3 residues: CASSPIALSSYEQYF. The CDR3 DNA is TGTGCCAGCAGCCCAATCGCTTTGAGCTCCTACGAGCAGTACTTC.

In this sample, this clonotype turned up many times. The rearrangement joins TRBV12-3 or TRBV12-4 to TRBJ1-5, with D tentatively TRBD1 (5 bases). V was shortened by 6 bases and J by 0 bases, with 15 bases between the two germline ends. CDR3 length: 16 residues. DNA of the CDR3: TGTGCCAGCAGGGGGACTACCAGCGGTAGCAATCAGCCCCAGCATTTT. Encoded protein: CASRGTTSGSNQPQHF.

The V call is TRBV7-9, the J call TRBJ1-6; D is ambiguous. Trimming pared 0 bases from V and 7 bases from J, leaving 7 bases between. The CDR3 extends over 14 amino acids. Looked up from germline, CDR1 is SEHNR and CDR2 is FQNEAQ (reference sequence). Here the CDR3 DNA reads TGTGCCAGCAGCTTAGCGGACGGAAATTCACCCCTCCACTTT. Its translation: CASSLADGNSPLHF.

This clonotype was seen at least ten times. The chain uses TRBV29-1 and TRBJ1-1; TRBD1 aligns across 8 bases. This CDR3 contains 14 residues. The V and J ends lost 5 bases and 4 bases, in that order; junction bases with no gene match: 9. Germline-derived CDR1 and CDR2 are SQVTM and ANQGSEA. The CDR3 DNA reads TGCAGCGTTCAGCGACAGGGGCCGTCCACTGAAGCTTTCTTT. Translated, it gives CSVQRQGPSTEAFF.